Listed below are T cell receptor beta chains from one sample, sequenced in a study of T cell responses to AZD1222 COVID-19 vaccine. Sequencing used immunoSEQ multiplex PCR; TCRdb keeps in-frame clones, though not all of them. Of about 200,000 clones listed, 85% to 90% were seen once; the top ten hold around 7.9%. The material sequenced was peripheral blood, taken on day 0 of AZD1222 vaccination. The source of these receptors is an adult in good health. Both conserved end residues are part of each CDR3. A D gene is named only where the DNA matches it firmly. Not all rows give a size; the values are once, few, many and, for expanded clones, a class.

d_call: .; cdr3_length: 15; clone_size: .; j_call: TRBJ2-5; v_call: TRBV3-1/TRBV3-2; cdr3_aa: CASTPLGGGEETQYF; cdr3_nt: TGTGCCAGCACCCCGTTGGGAGGGGGCGAGGAGACCCAGTACTTC
d_call: TRBD1; cdr3_length: 20; clone_size: .; j_call: TRBJ2-7; v_call: TRBV19; cdr3_aa: CASSGVLGTGTTGGPYEQYF; cdr3_nt: TGTGCCAGTAGTGGAGTTTTGGGGACAGGCACCACCGGAGGCCCCTACGAGCAGTACTTC
d_call: .; cdr3_length: 14; clone_size: .; j_call: TRBJ2-3; v_call: TRBV10-3; cdr3_aa: CAISEGRTTDTQYF; cdr3_nt: TGTGCCATCAGTGAGGGCAGGACCACAGATACGCAGTATTTT
d_call: TRBD1; cdr3_length: 15; clone_size: .; j_call: TRBJ1-2; v_call: TRBV5-6; cdr3_aa: CASSLRGQGHYGYTF; cdr3_nt: TGTGCCAGCAGCTTGCGGGGACAGGGGCACTATGGCTACACCTTC
d_call: .; cdr3_length: 16; clone_size: .; j_call: TRBJ1-5; v_call: TRBV19; cdr3_aa: CASSPRGHQANQPQHF; cdr3_nt: TGTGCCAGTAGTCCCCGGGGGCACCAGGCAAATCAGCCCCAGCATTTT
d_call: .; cdr3_length: 14; clone_size: .; j_call: TRBJ1-3; v_call: TRBV3-1/TRBV3-2; cdr3_aa: CASSQQGFGNTIYF; cdr3_nt: TGTGCCAGCAGCCAACAGGGGTTCGGAAACACCATATATTTT
d_call: .; cdr3_length: 13; clone_size: .; j_call: TRBJ1-2; v_call: TRBV6-1; cdr3_aa: CASSEDGRYGYTF; cdr3_nt: TGTGCCAGCAGTGAGGACGGACGCTATGGCTACACCTTC
d_call: .; cdr3_length: 11; clone_size: .; j_call: TRBJ1-2; v_call: TRBV9; cdr3_aa: CASTRGYGYTF; cdr3_nt: TGTGCCAGCACCAGGGGATATGGCTACACCTTC
d_call: TRBD1; cdr3_length: 13; clone_size: .; j_call: TRBJ1-4; v_call: TRBV29-1; cdr3_aa: CSVLQGAGEKLFF; cdr3_nt: TGCAGCGTCTTACAGGGGGCTGGCGAAAAACTGTTTTTT
d_call: .; cdr3_length: 15; clone_size: .; j_call: TRBJ1-1; v_call: TRBV9; cdr3_aa: CASSPRGIENTEAFF; cdr3_nt: TGTGCCAGCAGCCCTCGAGGGATCGAGAACACTGAAGCTTTCTTT
d_call: TRBD1; cdr3_length: 15; clone_size: .; j_call: TRBJ1-6; v_call: TRBV2; cdr3_aa: CASRDRGLDNSPLHF; cdr3_nt: TGTGCCAGCAGGGACAGGGGATTGGATAATTCACCCCTCCACTTT
d_call: .; cdr3_length: 14; clone_size: .; j_call: TRBJ2-7; v_call: TRBV10-3; cdr3_aa: CAISHQGRLREQYF; cdr3_nt: TGTGCCATCAGTCATCAGGGGAGACTTCGTGAGCAGTACTTC
d_call: .; cdr3_length: 15; clone_size: .; j_call: TRBJ2-2; v_call: TRBV9; cdr3_aa: CASSIEGVRAGELFF; cdr3_nt: TGTGCCAGCAGCATAGAAGGGGTTCGGGCCGGGGAGCTGTTTTTT
d_call: .; cdr3_length: 15; clone_size: .; j_call: TRBJ1-6; v_call: TRBV21-1; cdr3_aa: CASSKVGGLDSPLHF; cdr3_nt: TGTGCCAGCAGCAAAGTTGGCGGCTTGGATTCACCCCTCCACTTT
d_call: TRBD1; cdr3_length: 16; clone_size: .; j_call: TRBJ1-1; v_call: TRBV9; cdr3_aa: CASSKGTGKGNTEAFF; cdr3_nt: TGTGCCAGCAGCAAAGGGACAGGGAAGGGGAACACTGAAGCTTTCTTT
d_call: .; cdr3_length: 13; clone_size: .; j_call: TRBJ2-7; v_call: TRBV3-1/TRBV3-2; cdr3_aa: CASSEYGTYEQYF; cdr3_nt: TGTGCCAGCAGCGAATATGGAACCTACGAGCAGTACTTC
d_call: TRBD2; cdr3_length: 15; clone_size: .; j_call: TRBJ2-3; v_call: TRBV7-2; cdr3_aa: CASSSSGVRTDTQYF; cdr3_nt: TGTGCCAGCAGCTCTAGCGGGGTTCGCACAGATACGCAGTATTTT
d_call: .; cdr3_length: 15; clone_size: few; j_call: TRBJ1-2; v_call: TRBV11-2; cdr3_aa: CASSLGVDASYGYTF; cdr3_nt: TGTGCCAGCAGCTTAGGGGTGGACGCCTCATATGGCTACACCTTC
d_call: .; cdr3_length: 13; clone_size: few; j_call: TRBJ1-2; v_call: TRBV29-1; cdr3_aa: CSVVGQGNYGYTF; cdr3_nt: TGCAGCGTGGTGGGGCAGGGGAACTATGGCTACACCTTC
d_call: .; cdr3_length: 13; clone_size: .; j_call: TRBJ2-2; v_call: TRBV9; cdr3_aa: CASSGSFAGELFF; cdr3_nt: TGTGCCAGCAGCGGGAGTTTCGCCGGGGAGCTGTTTTTT
d_call: .; cdr3_length: 14; clone_size: .; j_call: TRBJ2-7; v_call: TRBV2; cdr3_aa: CASSEEDSSYEQYF; cdr3_nt: TGTGCCAGCAGTGAAGAGGACAGTTCCTACGAGCAGTACTTC
d_call: .; cdr3_length: 13; clone_size: .; j_call: TRBJ1-2; v_call: TRBV27; cdr3_aa: CASTSWGGYGYTF; cdr3_nt: TGTGCCAGCACCTCGTGGGGTGGCTATGGCTACACCTTC
d_call: .; cdr3_length: 11; clone_size: .; j_call: TRBJ2-7; v_call: TRBV12-3/TRBV12-4; cdr3_aa: CASSSLSEQYF; cdr3_nt: TGTGCCAGCAGTTCCCTCTCCGAGCAGTACTTC
d_call: .; cdr3_length: 13; clone_size: .; j_call: TRBJ1-2; v_call: TRBV5-4; cdr3_aa: CASSLGQNYGYTF; cdr3_nt: TGTGCCAGCAGCTTGGGACAGAACTATGGCTACACCTTC
d_call: .; cdr3_length: 13; clone_size: .; j_call: TRBJ1-2; v_call: TRBV29-1; cdr3_aa: CSVERQDYYGYTF; cdr3_nt: TGCAGCGTTGAACGACAGGATTACTATGGCTACACCTTC
d_call: TRBD1; cdr3_length: 15; clone_size: once; j_call: TRBJ1-3; v_call: TRBV7-9; cdr3_aa: CASSTSGGSGNTIYF; cdr3_nt: TGTGCCAGCAGCACCTCAGGGGGCTCTGGAAACACCATATATTTT
d_call: .; cdr3_length: 15; clone_size: .; j_call: TRBJ1-4; v_call: TRBV5-1; cdr3_aa: CASRVVADANEKLFF; cdr3_nt: TGCGCCAGCAGGGTGGTGGCAGACGCTAATGAAAAACTGTTTTTT
d_call: .; cdr3_length: 15; clone_size: .; j_call: TRBJ1-2; v_call: TRBV27; cdr3_aa: CASSLRQPHNYGYTF; cdr3_nt: TGTGCCAGCAGTTTACGACAGCCCCATAACTATGGCTACACCTTC
d_call: .; cdr3_length: 14; clone_size: .; j_call: TRBJ2-1; v_call: TRBV5-6; cdr3_aa: CASSSLRRDNEQFF; cdr3_nt: TGTGCCAGCAGCAGCTTGAGGAGGGACAATGAGCAGTTCTTC
d_call: TRBD1; cdr3_length: 16; clone_size: .; j_call: TRBJ2-1; v_call: TRBV20-1; cdr3_aa: CSASRPSGTGEGEQFF; cdr3_nt: TGCAGTGCTAGTCGCCCCTCCGGGACAGGGGAAGGAGAGCAGTTCTTC
d_call: TRBD2; cdr3_length: 12; clone_size: .; j_call: TRBJ2-7; v_call: TRBV2; cdr3_aa: CASNRGGYEQYF; cdr3_nt: TGTGCCAGCAACCGGGGGGGCTACGAGCAGTACTTC
d_call: .; cdr3_length: 14; clone_size: few; j_call: TRBJ1-6; v_call: TRBV7-2; cdr3_aa: CASSLVGGNSPLHF; cdr3_nt: TGTGCCAGCAGCTTAGTCGGCGGTAATTCACCCCTCCACTTT
d_call: .; cdr3_length: 14; clone_size: .; j_call: TRBJ2-3; v_call: TRBV5-1; cdr3_aa: CASSLAEGPDTQYF; cdr3_nt: TGCGCCAGCAGCTTGGCCGAAGGGCCAGATACGCAGTATTTT
d_call: .; cdr3_length: 12; clone_size: .; j_call: TRBJ1-1; v_call: TRBV29-1; cdr3_aa: CSVEGQNTEAFF; cdr3_nt: TGCAGCGTTGAAGGACAGAACACTGAAGCTTTCTTT
d_call: .; cdr3_length: 13; clone_size: .; j_call: TRBJ1-1; v_call: TRBV9; cdr3_aa: CASSVEKGTEAFF; cdr3_nt: TGTGCCAGCAGCGTAGAAAAGGGGACCGAAGCTTTCTTT
d_call: .; cdr3_length: 16; clone_size: .; j_call: TRBJ1-4; v_call: TRBV29-1; cdr3_aa: CSAERLLHPDSEKLFF; cdr3_nt: TGCAGCGCCGAGCGCCTACTACACCCAGACTCAGAAAAACTGTTTTTT
d_call: TRBD1; cdr3_length: 16; clone_size: few; j_call: TRBJ1-6; v_call: TRBV14; cdr3_aa: CASSQTRTGGLSPLHF; cdr3_nt: TGTGCCAGCAGCCAGACCCGAACAGGGGGCTTATCACCCCTCCACTTT
d_call: .; cdr3_length: 15; clone_size: .; j_call: TRBJ1-2; v_call: TRBV27; cdr3_aa: CASSLVGGSPLGYTF; cdr3_nt: TGTGCCAGCAGTTTAGTGGGCGGGAGCCCTCTTGGCTACACCTTC
d_call: TRBD1; cdr3_length: 16; clone_size: .; j_call: TRBJ2-6; v_call: TRBV30; cdr3_aa: CAWGGQGRSGANVLTF; cdr3_nt: TGTGCCTGGGGGGGACAGGGTCGATCTGGGGCCAACGTCCTGACTTTC
d_call: .; cdr3_length: 14; clone_size: .; j_call: TRBJ1-1; v_call: TRBV4-1; cdr3_aa: CASSPLPGGTEAFF; cdr3_nt: TGCGCCAGCAGCCCGTTGCCGGGTGGGACTGAAGCTTTCTTT
d_call: .; cdr3_length: 15; clone_size: .; j_call: TRBJ1-4; v_call: TRBV27; cdr3_aa: CASSLFRRGNEKLFF; cdr3_nt: TGTGCCAGCAGTTTATTCCGGCGGGGTAATGAAAAACTGTTTTTT
d_call: TRBD1; cdr3_length: 20; clone_size: .; j_call: TRBJ2-7; v_call: TRBV27; cdr3_aa: CASSARGQGRGSARGYEQYF; cdr3_nt: TGTGCCAGCAGTGCCAGAGGACAGGGTCGGGGTTCGGCACGGGGCTACGAGCAGTACTTC
d_call: TRBD1; cdr3_length: 13; clone_size: .; j_call: TRBJ1-1; v_call: TRBV12-3/TRBV12-4; cdr3_aa: CASSPGVGQGAFF; cdr3_nt: TGTGCCAGCAGCCCGGGCGTCGGACAGGGTGCTTTCTTT
d_call: .; cdr3_length: 12; clone_size: .; j_call: TRBJ2-2; v_call: TRBV7-3; cdr3_aa: CASSFGVGELFF; cdr3_nt: TGTGCCAGCAGCTTTGGAGTCGGGGAGCTGTTTTTT
d_call: .; cdr3_length: 15; clone_size: .; j_call: TRBJ2-7; v_call: TRBV3-1/TRBV3-2; cdr3_aa: CASSQGGRGGIEQYF; cdr3_nt: TGTGCCAGCAGCCAAGGCGGCAGGGGGGGTATTGAGCAGTACTTC
d_call: .; cdr3_length: 12; clone_size: once; j_call: TRBJ2-3; v_call: TRBV6-5; cdr3_aa: CASSTPPDTQYF; cdr3_nt: TGTGCCAGCAGTACCCCACCGGATACGCAGTATTTT
d_call: .; cdr3_length: 13; clone_size: .; j_call: TRBJ1-6; v_call: TRBV5-4; cdr3_aa: CASSLGFGSPLHF; cdr3_nt: TGTGCCAGCAGCTTGGGCTTTGGATCACCCCTCCACTTT
d_call: TRBD1; cdr3_length: 12; clone_size: .; j_call: TRBJ1-2; v_call: TRBV4-1; cdr3_aa: CASSQGQTGYTF; cdr3_nt: TGCGCCAGCAGCCAGGGACAGACTGGCTACACCTTC